This TCR beta chain was sequenced in a study of T cell responses to AZD1222 COVID-19 vaccine. This clone was counted a single time. Its antigen is unidentified. Data came from immunoSEQ multiplex PCR; TCRdb stores just in-frame clones and leaves some out. The sample holds about 150,000 clones, about 89% seen once. Overall study findings and caveats: Donors were chiefly white British, with a greater number of females, and clonal diversity was perhaps underestimated. Spike-specific TCR depth and breadth grew after two AZD1222 doses. It was only after the peak T cell response that any repertoires were sampled. Just a handful of AZD1222 recipients tested seropositive at baseline.

The V and J ends lost 8 bases and 7 bases, in that order; junction bases with no gene match: 13. This CDR3 region has 14 residues. Per the germline V gene, CDR1 is MNHEY and CDR2 is SVGAGI. The source was peripheral blood, collected 28 days after the second AZD1222 dose. The chain uses TRBV6-5 and TRBJ1-1; 7 nucleotides agree with TRBD1. This receptor was identified in an adult who received the AZD1222 COVID-19 vaccine. The CDR3 DNA follows: TGTGCCAGCGACAGAGGACAGGAGCCTTTTGAAGCTTTCTTT. This sequence encodes CASDRGQEPFEAFF.